This is a list of T cell receptor beta chains from one sample in a study of shared T cell receptors in the human thymus. Measured with immunoSEQ multiplex PCR; TCRdb has only the in-frame clones, and not every one. Of almost 550,000 clones in the sample, 75% to 85% are singletons; the top ten hold approximately 0.013%. This same sample was also taken into another study, of human thymus T cells.

Material: thymocytes. These receptors were obtained from a boy less than two years old with a congenital heart defect. CDR3s include the opening cysteine and the closing phenylalanine or tryptophan. Fields, in order: D gene, J gene, clone size, V gene, CDR3 DNA, CDR3 protein. The D gene is left open where the match is weak. Clone size is given for some rows only: seen once, a few or many times, or a class if the clone is expanded.

d_gene: TRBD2; j_gene: TRBJ2-1; abundance: NA; v_gene: TRBV27; CDR3nt: TGTGCCAGCAGTGCAGGGACTAGCGGAAATGAGCAGTTCTTC; CDR3aa: CASSAGTSGNEQFF
d_gene: NA; j_gene: TRBJ1-4; abundance: NA; v_gene: TRBV30; CDR3nt: TGTGCCTGGAGTGTAAGGTCTAAGCGCCCAACTAATGAAAAACTGTTTTTT; CDR3aa: CAWSVRSKRPTNEKLFF
d_gene: NA; j_gene: TRBJ2-2; abundance: few; v_gene: TRBV9; CDR3nt: TGTGCCAGCAGCGTAGGGACACGGAACACCGGGGAGCTGTTTTTT; CDR3aa: CASSVGTRNTGELFF
d_gene: TRBD2; j_gene: TRBJ2-7; abundance: NA; v_gene: TRBV19; CDR3nt: TGTGCCAGTAGTAACGGCGTTAGCGGGATGTCCTACGAGCAGTACTTC; CDR3aa: CASSNGVSGMSYEQYF
d_gene: TRBD1; j_gene: TRBJ2-7; abundance: few; v_gene: TRBV7-6; CDR3nt: TGTGCCAGCAGCTTAGAGCCGGACAGGGCTTACTACGAGCAGTACTTC; CDR3aa: CASSLEPDRAYYEQYF
d_gene: TRBD2; j_gene: TRBJ2-3; abundance: NA; v_gene: TRBV30; CDR3nt: TGTGCCTGGAGTGTACGAATGATAGCGGGAGGCACAGATACGCAGTATTTT; CDR3aa: CAWSVRMIAGGTDTQYF
d_gene: TRBD2; j_gene: TRBJ2-3; abundance: few; v_gene: TRBV5-4; CDR3nt: TGTGCCAGCAGCCGACGACTAGCGGGAGTTCAGGGAGATACGCAGTATTTT; CDR3aa: CASSRRLAGVQGDTQYF
d_gene: NA; j_gene: TRBJ1-5; abundance: NA; v_gene: TRBV21-1; CDR3nt: TGTGCCAGCCTTCAGCAGGGGCTGCGGGATCAGCCCCAGCATTTT; CDR3aa: CASLQQGLRDQPQHF
d_gene: NA; j_gene: TRBJ2-5; abundance: NA; v_gene: TRBV28; CDR3nt: TGTGCCAGCAGTTTAAAGGGGGAAGAGACCCAGTACTTC; CDR3aa: CASSLKGEETQYF
d_gene: NA; j_gene: TRBJ2-2; abundance: NA; v_gene: TRBV5-1; CDR3nt: TGCGCCAGCACCGACAACCAGAACACCGGGGAGCTGTTTTTT; CDR3aa: CASTDNQNTGELFF